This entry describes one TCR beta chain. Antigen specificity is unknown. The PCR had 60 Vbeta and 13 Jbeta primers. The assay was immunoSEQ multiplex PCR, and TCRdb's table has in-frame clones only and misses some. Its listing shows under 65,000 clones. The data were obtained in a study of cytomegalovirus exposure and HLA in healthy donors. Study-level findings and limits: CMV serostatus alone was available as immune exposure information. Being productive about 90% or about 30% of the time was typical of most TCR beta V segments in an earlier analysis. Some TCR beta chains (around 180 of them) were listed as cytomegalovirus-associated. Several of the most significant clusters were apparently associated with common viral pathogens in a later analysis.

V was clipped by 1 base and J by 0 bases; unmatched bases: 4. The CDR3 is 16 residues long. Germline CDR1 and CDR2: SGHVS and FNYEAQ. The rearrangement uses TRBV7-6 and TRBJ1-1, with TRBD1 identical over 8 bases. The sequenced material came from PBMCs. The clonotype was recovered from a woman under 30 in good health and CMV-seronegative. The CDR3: CASSLEAGGLNTEAFF. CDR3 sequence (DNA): TGTGCCAGCAGCTTAGAAGCAGGGGGCCTGAACACTGAAGCTTTCTTT.